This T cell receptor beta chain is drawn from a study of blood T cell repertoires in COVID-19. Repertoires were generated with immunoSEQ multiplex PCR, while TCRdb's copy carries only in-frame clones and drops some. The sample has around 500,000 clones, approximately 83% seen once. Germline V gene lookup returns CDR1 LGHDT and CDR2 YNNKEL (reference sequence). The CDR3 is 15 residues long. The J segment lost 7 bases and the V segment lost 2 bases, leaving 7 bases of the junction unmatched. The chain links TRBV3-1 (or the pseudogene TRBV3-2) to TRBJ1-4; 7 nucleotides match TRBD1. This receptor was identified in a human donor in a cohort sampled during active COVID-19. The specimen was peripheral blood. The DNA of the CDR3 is TGTGCCAGCAGCCAATACGGGACAGACCGTGAAAAACTGTTTTTT. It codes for CASSQYGTDREKLFF.